These 7 T cell receptor beta chains share one sample of origin, sequenced in a study of blood T cells in healthy people across ages. Primed by a sample-barcoded 5' primer and a J-beta primer mix, a second PCR proceeded for 7 to 11 cycles. TCRdb itself ran the 5' RACE reads through MiXCR, one entry per CDR3 protein. This table holds roughly 1,500,000 distinct CDR3 sequences, around 39% found once. Material: blood. The receptors come from a woman in her late teens or twenties in good health.

CDR3 in DNA: TGTGCCAGCACCCCAGGGGGGAGCTCCTATAATTCACCCCTCCACTTT. Amino acid sequence: CASTPGGSSYNSPLHF. The chain joins TRBV28 to TRBJ1-6; 7 bases agree with TRBD1. Germline CDR1 is MDHEN and CDR2 is SYDVKM. The length of the CDR3 is 16 residues. The ends lost 7 bases at V and 0 bases at J; junction bases unmatched: 6.

This clonotype was seen a few times. The chain couples TRBV4-2 to TRBJ2-7, with D hard to call. Germline CDR1 is LGHNA and CDR2 is YNFKEQ. The CDR3 loop spans 14 amino acids. Trimming cost V 3 bases and J 2 bases, with 11 bases left between them. The CDR3: CASSHTDGAYEQYF. Here the CDR3 DNA reads TGTGCCAGCAGCCACACCGACGGAGCCTACGAGCAGTACTTC.

There are a few counts of this clonotype. The V and J genes are TRBV7-9 and TRBJ1-1, with a tentative D call TRBD1 (5 bases). The CDR3 covers 15 residues. Germline V CDR1 and CDR2: SEHNR, FQNEAQ (reference sequence). Deletions cut 2 bases from V and 5 bases from J, with 15 bases between. CDR3 amino acids: CASSLSGAGLTEAFF. CDR3 nucleotide sequence: TGTGCCAGCAGCTTATCTGGGGCAGGCCTAACTGAAGCTTTCTTT.

V usage is TRBV6-1 and J usage is TRBJ1-2; D is perhaps TRBD1 (6 bases). Germline CDR1 and CDR2: MNHNS and SASEGT. This CDR3 is 11 amino acids long. The ends were cut back, 2 bases at V and 13 bases at J, with 11 bases in the middle. This chain's CDR3 is CASSEYLGGTF. The DNA of the CDR3 is TGTGCCAGCAGTGAATACTTAGGGGGCACCTTC.

In regard to this clonotype: One junction end does not reproduce the germline sequence, and a read error may be involved. The chain has TRBV6-5 and TRBJ2-2; TRBD2 matches 8 bases. This CDR3 is built from 20 residues. CDR1 and CDR2 (germline): MNHEY, SVGAGI. This chain's CDR3 is CASSYPPFGGGPFFTGELFF. In DNA form, the CDR3 reads TGCGCCAGCAGTTACCCTCCTTTTGGCGGGGGGCCATTTTTTACTGGGGAGCTGTTTTTT.

The J gene is TRBJ2-1, the V gene TRBV15; D remains unclear. Between the trimmed V and J ends, which lost 2 bases and 6 bases, there was a span of 20 bases. Germline values: CDR1 LNHNV, CDR2 YYDKDF (reference sequence). The CDR3 covers 17 residues. DNA of the CDR3: TGTGCCACCAGCAGACAAATGGGCCCAGGATGGGTCAATGAGCAGTTCTTC. Amino acids: CATSRQMGPGWVNEQFF.

The genes are TRBV7-3 and TRBJ1-2; 8 nucleotides align to TRBD1. Germline V gives CDR1 SGHTA, CDR2 FQGTGA. This CDR3 has 17 amino acids. V shed 2 bases and J 4 bases; nucleotides not matched to a gene: 12. CDR3 sequence: CASSLGSPGQGLYGYTF. The CDR3 DNA follows: TGTGCCAGCAGCTTAGGTTCCCCCGGACAGGGCCTCTATGGCTACACCTTC.